The present entry profiles one T cell receptor beta chain with its context. Its target is not known. The donors belonged to the roughly 120-subject validation cohort, separate from the roughly 650-subject first cohort. Profiling relied on immunoSEQ multiplex PCR, and the TCRdb table lists in-frame clones only, not all of them. The profile shows some 260,000 clones, 90% of them singletons. These data belong to a study of cytomegalovirus exposure and HLA in healthy donors. CDR1 is PRHDT and CDR2 is FYEKMQ in the germline V gene (reference sequence). The CDR3 loop spans 16 amino acids. Losses at the gene ends were 1 base for V and 6 bases for J; bases not matched to a gene: 8. Study results and limitations: There were 150 to 200 TCR beta chains listed as cytomegalovirus-associated. The TCR clusters that emerged in the first cohort tended, a later analysis found, to co-occur in the roughly 110 validation repertoires. Some public TCRs appeared in many individuals, while most sequences were rare.

This receptor was taken from a woman aged 25 to 39 in good health and CMV-seronegative. Sequenced: PBMCs. The V gene is TRBV13, the J gene TRBJ2-7, with 11 bases identical to TRBD2. CDR3 coding DNA: TGTGCCAGCAGCTTAGAGAGTAGCGGGAGGGTAGGCGAGCAGTACTTC. This translates into CASSLESSGRVGEQYF.